This TCR beta chain was obtained from a study of CD8 T cells in Susac syndrome. This CDR3 has 14 residues. Between the trimmed V and J ends, which lost 2 bases and 5 bases, there was a span of 13 bases. CDR1 is ENHRY, CDR2 SYGVKD, per germline. Reverse transcription of roughly 0.45 to 1 ug RNA was performed with random hexamers. TCRdb re-analysed the immunoSEQ multiplex PCR reads in MiXCR, keeping a single row per CDR3 protein. The sample has roughly 130,000 distinct CDR3 sequences, about 96% seen once. The table lists this clonotype with a count of one. From blood CD8+ and CD4+ T cells, the TCR beta chain was sequenced.

The chain combines TRBV10-3 with TRBJ2-7; D possibly matches TRBD1 or TRBD2 (6 bases each). The TCR sequence derives from a human donor in good health. What was sequenced was CD4+ T cells from PBMCs. The CDR3 coding sequence is TGTGCCATCAGTGAGAGGGGGGCGCGCGACGAGCAGTACTTC. Protein sequence: CAISERGARDEQYF.